The present entry profiles one T cell receptor beta chain with its context. Its antigen is undetermined. The data originate from a study of Ad26.COV2.S vaccination and SARS-CoV-2 variants. The study, taken as a whole, reports: Higher spike-specific TCR breadth was found in vaccine recipients than in placebo recipients. With respect to non-spike TCR breadth, vaccine and placebo recipients were similar. The authors reported substantial breadth in spike-specific CD8+ and CD4+ T cell responses after vaccination.

Some clones are missing from TCRdb's copy, which holds only in-frame ones; the method was immunoSEQ multiplex PCR. Found here are some 180,000 clones, around nine tenths of them singletons; the top ten hold roughly 6%. CDR1 SGHAT and CDR2 FQNNGV come from the germline V gene. V lost 4 bases and J lost 7, with 17 bases in between. The length of the CDR3 is 14 residues. This chain joins TRBV11-2 and TRBJ2-7; D possibly uses TRBD1 or TRBD2 (5 bases each). This sequence originates from a human donor who had recovered from COVID-19. This specimen was peripheral blood, taken after recovery from COVID-19. This CDR3 reads CASSSRPGWGEQYF. For the CDR3, the DNA is TGTGCCAGCAGCTCCCGCCCGGGCTGGGGGGAGCAGTACTTC.